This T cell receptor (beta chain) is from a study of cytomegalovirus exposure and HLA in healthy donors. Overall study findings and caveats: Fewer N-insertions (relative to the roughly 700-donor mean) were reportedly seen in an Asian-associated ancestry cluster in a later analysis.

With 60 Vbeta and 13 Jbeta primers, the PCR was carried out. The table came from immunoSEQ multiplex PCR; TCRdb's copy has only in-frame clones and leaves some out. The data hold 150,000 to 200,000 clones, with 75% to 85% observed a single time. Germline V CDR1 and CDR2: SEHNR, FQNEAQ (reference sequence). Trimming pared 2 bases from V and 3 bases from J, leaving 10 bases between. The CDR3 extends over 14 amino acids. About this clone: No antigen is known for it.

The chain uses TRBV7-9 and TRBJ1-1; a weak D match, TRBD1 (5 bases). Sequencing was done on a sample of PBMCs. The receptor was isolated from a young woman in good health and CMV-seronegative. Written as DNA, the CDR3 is TGTGCCAGCAGCTTAACAGGAGATTACACTGAAGCTTTCTTT. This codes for CASSLTGDYTEAFF. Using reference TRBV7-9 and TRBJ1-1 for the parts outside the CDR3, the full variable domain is DTGVSQNPRHKITKRGQNVTFRCDPISEHNRLYWYRQTLGQGPEFLTYFQNEAQLEKSRLLSDRFSAERPKGSFSTLEIQRTEQGDSAMYLCASSLTGDYTEAFFGQGTRLTVV.